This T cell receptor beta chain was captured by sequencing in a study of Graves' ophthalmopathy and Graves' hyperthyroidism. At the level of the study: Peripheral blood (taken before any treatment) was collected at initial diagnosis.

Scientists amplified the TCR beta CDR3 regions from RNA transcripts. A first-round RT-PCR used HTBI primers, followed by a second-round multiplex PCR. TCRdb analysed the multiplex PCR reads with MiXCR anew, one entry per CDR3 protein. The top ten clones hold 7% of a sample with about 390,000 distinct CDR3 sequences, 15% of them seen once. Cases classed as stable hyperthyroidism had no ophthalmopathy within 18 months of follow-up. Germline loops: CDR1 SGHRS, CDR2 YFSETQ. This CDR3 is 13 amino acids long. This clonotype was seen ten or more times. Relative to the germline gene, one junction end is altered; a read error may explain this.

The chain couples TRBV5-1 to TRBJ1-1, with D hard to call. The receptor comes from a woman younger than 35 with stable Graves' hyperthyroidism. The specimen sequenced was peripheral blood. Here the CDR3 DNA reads TGTGCCAGCAGCTTAGGACTGAACACTGAAGCTTTCTTT. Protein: CASSLGLNTEAFF.